This T cell receptor beta chain was observed in a study of blood T cell repertoires in COVID-19. Across the whole study: The cDNA or gDNA used as material had been derived from T cells, B-cell-depleted T cells, or PBMCs.

Method: immunoSEQ multiplex PCR; TCRdb's copy keeps in-frame clones and lacks some. The sample has tens of thousands of clones; about 80% are singletons. Germline V CDR1 and CDR2: SGHTA, FQGNSA. Trimming shortened V by 4 bases and J by 2 bases, and 10 bases separated the two germline ends. The CDR3 length is 14 residues. The TCR was taken from a human donor in a cohort sampled during active COVID-19. Specimen: peripheral blood. J is TRBJ2-3 and V is TRBV7-2, with D maybe TRBD1 (6 bases). The CDR3 DNA reads as TGTGCCAGCAGCTCATACAGGGCCACAGATACGCAGTATTTT. This translates into CASSSYRATDTQYF. The variable domain in full, completed from reference TRBV7-2 and TRBJ2-3, reads GAGVSQSPSNKVTEKGKDVELRCDPISGHTALYWYRQSLGQGLEFLIYFQGNSAPDKSGLPSDRFSAERTGGSVSTLTIQRTQQEDSAVYLCASSSYRATDTQYFGPGTRLTVL.